This paragraph reports one T cell receptor (beta chain). Its antigen remains unknown. The V gene lost 6 bases and the J gene lost 2 bases, with 11 bases spanning the gap. Germline V lookup: CDR1 MDHEN, CDR2 SYDVKM. The CDR3 extends over 13 amino acids. This sample is part of a study of CD8+ T cells in alopecia areata. Sample treatment: oral pan-JAK inhibitor, 5-10 mg twice daily. Starting from PBMCs, sorting isolated CD4+ and CD8+ T cells. The authors extracted RNA and reverse transcribed it into cDNA as the sequencing template. Clones were read by immunoSEQ multiplex PCR, and TCRdb kept only the in-frame ones, dropping some. The sample consists of around 110,000 clones, around three fifths of them appearing once. General observations from the study: Resident alphabeta T-cell populations of normal skin are likewise subject to sequencing in scalp samples.

The chain joins TRBV28 to TRBJ2-7; TRBD1 is a possible D gene (5 bases). The TCR originated in a human donor with alopecia areata. The starting material was CD8+ T cells sorted from blood, obtained at week 24, from a patient treated with tofacitinib. The CDR3 region has the DNA TGTGCCAGCAGCCTGGACAATACCTACGAGCAGTACTTC. Its protein is CASSLDNTYEQYF.